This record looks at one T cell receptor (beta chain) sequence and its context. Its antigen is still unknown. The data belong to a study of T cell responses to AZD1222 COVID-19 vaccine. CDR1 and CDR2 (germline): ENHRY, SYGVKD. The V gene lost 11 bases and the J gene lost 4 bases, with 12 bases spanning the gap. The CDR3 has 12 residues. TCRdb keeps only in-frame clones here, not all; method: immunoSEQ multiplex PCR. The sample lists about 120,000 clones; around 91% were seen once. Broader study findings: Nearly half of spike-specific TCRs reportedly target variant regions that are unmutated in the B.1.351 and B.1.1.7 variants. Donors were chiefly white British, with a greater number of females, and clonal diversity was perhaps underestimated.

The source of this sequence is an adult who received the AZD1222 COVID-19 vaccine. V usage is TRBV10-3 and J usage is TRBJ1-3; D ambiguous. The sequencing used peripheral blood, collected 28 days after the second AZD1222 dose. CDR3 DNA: TGTGCCTCCAGTTCGAGGGGAAACACCATATATTTT. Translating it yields CASSSRGNTIYF.